This note documents a single T cell receptor (beta chain) sequence. Its antigen is undetermined. This sample stems from a study of beta chain features in type 1 diabetes. Study conclusions and caveats: People with Type 1 diabetes carried modestly yet significantly shorter TCRB CDR3s in all four CD4+ subsets. Equally in patients and controls, shorter templates might have been favored by PCR.

The CDR3 totals 15 residues. Trimming took off 3 bases at V and 4 bases at J, with 14 bases between the two ends. The germline gives CDR1 MDHEN, CDR2 SYDVKM. Heparinised blood was drawn once per donor, averaging approximately 0.12 L. Sequencing targeted expressed TCRB transcripts, as all isolated RNA had been reverse transcribed. Using immunoSEQ multiplex PCR, the repertoire was profiled, and TCRdb retains in-frame clones only, with some absent. The table has around 160,000 clones, approximately 9% seen once; the top ten hold approximately 0.54%. This TCR derives from a woman aged 18-30 years with type 1 diabetes. Sample: central memory CD4+ T cells from blood. The chain links TRBV28 to TRBJ2-3; tentatively, D is TRBD1 (5 bases). The CDR3 loop is CASSFLQGRSDTQYF. The CDR3 DNA sequence: TGTGCCAGCAGTTTTCTGCAGGGAAGGTCAGATACGCAGTATTTT.